Listed below are T cell receptor beta chains from one sample, sequenced in a study of blood T cell repertoires in COVID-19. Repertoires were generated with immunoSEQ multiplex PCR, while TCRdb's copy carries only in-frame clones and drops some. Of around 100,000 clones in the sample, around four fifths were seen once. The material sequenced was peripheral blood. Every receptor here comes from a man in his fifties or sixties with active or convalescent COVID-19. The CDR3 runs from the conserved cysteine through the conserved F or W. D genes are given only for firm matches. Clone size is not always given. Where it is, it says once, few, many or a class for expanded clones.

CDR3 protein: CASSRTGALDSPLHF; CDR3 DNA: TGTGCCAGCAGCCGGACAGGGGCACTCGATTCACCCCTCCACTTT; J gene: TRBJ1-6; clone size: NA; V gene: TRBV2; D gene: TRBD1
CDR3 protein: CASARSGEETQYF; CDR3 DNA: TGTGCCAGCGCCCGAAGCGGGGAAGAGACCCAGTACTTC; J gene: TRBJ2-5; clone size: once; V gene: TRBV18; D gene: TRBD2
CDR3 protein: CASSRAGAETTDTQYF; CDR3 DNA: TGTGCCAGCAGCCGTGCGGGGGCCGAAACCACAGATACGCAGTATTTT; J gene: TRBJ2-3; clone size: NA; V gene: TRBV6-2/TRBV6-3; D gene: NA
CDR3 protein: CASSQTLSGANVLTF; CDR3 DNA: TGTGCCAGCAGTCAGACTCTCTCTGGGGCCAACGTCCTGACTTTC; J gene: TRBJ2-6; clone size: NA; V gene: TRBV7-9; D gene: NA
CDR3 protein: CASSIRVGGNQEAQYF; CDR3 DNA: TGTGCCAGTAGTATCAGGGTGGGCGGTAACCAAGAGGCCCAGTACTTC; J gene: TRBJ2-5; clone size: NA; V gene: TRBV19; D gene: NA
CDR3 protein: CASSEGLAGVSTGELFF; CDR3 DNA: TGTGCCAGCAGTGAGGGACTAGCGGGAGTGAGCACCGGGGAGCTGTTTTTT; J gene: TRBJ2-2; clone size: NA; V gene: TRBV6-1; D gene: TRBD2
CDR3 protein: CASSLEHSLYQPQHF; CDR3 DNA: TGTGCCAGCAGCTTAGAACACAGCCTCTATCAGCCCCAGCATTTT; J gene: TRBJ1-5; clone size: NA; V gene: TRBV7-8; D gene: NA
CDR3 protein: CASSFGLAGSTDTQYF; CDR3 DNA: TGCGCCAGCAGCTTCGGACTAGCGGGCAGCACAGATACGCAGTATTTT; J gene: TRBJ2-3; clone size: few; V gene: TRBV5-1; D gene: TRBD2
CDR3 protein: CASSTGGRASGRPRYEQYF; CDR3 DNA: TGTGCCAGCAGTACCGGCGGGCGGGCTAGCGGGAGGCCGCGATACGAGCAGTACTTC; J gene: TRBJ2-7; clone size: few; V gene: TRBV6-2/TRBV6-3; D gene: TRBD2
CDR3 protein: CASSDGAGPLSLNTGELFF; CDR3 DNA: TGTGCCAGCAGTGACGGGGCAGGGCCTCTATCTTTGAACACCGGGGAGCTGTTTTTT; J gene: TRBJ2-2; clone size: NA; V gene: TRBV6-4; D gene: NA
CDR3 protein: CASSYSGVTDTQYF; CDR3 DNA: TGTGCCAGCAGTTACTCGGGCGTCACAGATACGCAGTATTTT; J gene: TRBJ2-3; clone size: NA; V gene: TRBV6-5; D gene: NA
CDR3 protein: CASSFGGIPEQYF; CDR3 DNA: TGTGCCAGCAGTTTCGGCGGGATCCCCGAGCAGTACTTC; J gene: TRBJ2-7; clone size: NA; V gene: TRBV12-3/TRBV12-4; D gene: NA
CDR3 protein: CASSLDSAYTEAFF; CDR3 DNA: TGCGCCAGCAGCTTGGACAGTGCCTACACTGAAGCTTTCTTT; J gene: TRBJ1-1; clone size: NA; V gene: TRBV5-1; D gene: NA
CDR3 protein: CASSGGAKNIQYF; CDR3 DNA: TGTGCCAGCAGTGGAGGAGCCAAAAACATTCAGTACTTC; J gene: TRBJ2-4; clone size: NA; V gene: TRBV12-3/TRBV12-4; D gene: NA
CDR3 protein: CASSFGGNTEAFF; CDR3 DNA: TGTGCCAGCAGCTTCGGGGGGAACACTGAAGCTTTCTTT; J gene: TRBJ1-1; clone size: NA; V gene: TRBV7-9; D gene: NA
CDR3 protein: CATRTGLPIEQYF; CDR3 DNA: TGTGCCACCAGGACGGGACTCCCGATCGAGCAGTACTTC; J gene: TRBJ2-7; clone size: once; V gene: TRBV24-1; D gene: NA
CDR3 protein: CASRPSGTTNEKLFF; CDR3 DNA: TGTGCCAGTAGGCCCTCGGGGACAACTAATGAAAAACTGTTTTTT; J gene: TRBJ1-4; clone size: NA; V gene: TRBV19; D gene: NA
CDR3 protein: CASSVGGTNEKLFF; CDR3 DNA: TGTGCCAGCAGCGTCGGGGGGACTAATGAAAAACTGTTTTTT; J gene: TRBJ1-4; clone size: NA; V gene: TRBV9; D gene: NA
CDR3 protein: CASSLFGVSYEQYF; CDR3 DNA: TGTGCCAGCAGCTTGTTCGGGGTATCCTACGAGCAGTACTTC; J gene: TRBJ2-7; clone size: NA; V gene: TRBV5-8; D gene: NA
CDR3 protein: CASSARLAGTYNEQFF; CDR3 DNA: TGTGCCAGCAGCGCCCGACTAGCGGGGACCTACAATGAGCAGTTCTTC; J gene: TRBJ2-1; clone size: NA; V gene: TRBV9; D gene: TRBD2
CDR3 protein: CAWSAYRGTEAFF; CDR3 DNA: TGTGCCTGGAGTGCCTACAGGGGAACTGAAGCTTTCTTT; J gene: TRBJ1-1; clone size: NA; V gene: TRBV30; D gene: TRBD1
CDR3 protein: CASSQDWDRRSNQPQHF; CDR3 DNA: TGCGCCAGCAGCCAAGATTGGGATAGGAGGAGCAATCAGCCCCAGCATTTT; J gene: TRBJ1-5; clone size: NA; V gene: TRBV4-1; D gene: NA
CDR3 protein: CASRGGTPIEKLFF; CDR3 DNA: TGTGCCAGTAGAGGAGGGACGCCCATTGAAAAACTGTTTTTT; J gene: TRBJ1-4; clone size: NA; V gene: TRBV19; D gene: NA
CDR3 protein: CASSPPEILWTGHNEQFF; CDR3 DNA: TGTGCCAGCTCACCACCAGAGATATTATGGACAGGACACAATGAGCAGTTCTTC; J gene: TRBJ2-1; clone size: few; V gene: TRBV18; D gene: TRBD1
CDR3 protein: CASSLRPGLNTEAFF; CDR3 DNA: TGTGCCAGCAGTTTACGTCCAGGGTTGAACACTGAAGCTTTCTTT; J gene: TRBJ1-1; clone size: NA; V gene: TRBV27; D gene: NA
CDR3 protein: CASSEVSSGNTIYF; CDR3 DNA: TGTGCCAGCAGTGAAGTGTCATCAGGAAACACCATATATTTT; J gene: TRBJ1-3; clone size: NA; V gene: TRBV2; D gene: NA
CDR3 protein: CAISESGGLSGNTIYF; CDR3 DNA: TGTGCCATCAGTGAGTCGGGGGGTTTATCTGGAAACACCATATATTTT; J gene: TRBJ1-3; clone size: NA; V gene: TRBV10-3; D gene: NA
CDR3 protein: CASSIRTSGRFNTDTQYF; CDR3 DNA: TGTGCCAGCAGCATACGGACTAGCGGGAGATTTAACACAGATACGCAGTATTTT; J gene: TRBJ2-3; clone size: NA; V gene: TRBV7-9; D gene: TRBD2
CDR3 protein: CASSRQASGNTIYF; CDR3 DNA: TGTGCCAGCAGTCGACAGGCGTCTGGAAACACCATATATTTT; J gene: TRBJ1-3; clone size: NA; V gene: TRBV21-1; D gene: NA
CDR3 protein: CASSPSIQGSYGYTF; CDR3 DNA: TGTGCCAGCAGCCCCAGTATCCAGGGGAGCTATGGCTACACCTTC; J gene: TRBJ1-2; clone size: NA; V gene: TRBV3-1/TRBV3-2; D gene: NA
CDR3 protein: CASSHAKEGHNEQFF; CDR3 DNA: TGTGCCAGCAGCCATGCGAAGGAGGGACACAATGAGCAGTTCTTC; J gene: TRBJ2-1; clone size: NA; V gene: TRBV9; D gene: NA
CDR3 protein: CASSRGGRGGTDTQYF; CDR3 DNA: TGTGCCAGCAGCCGAGGCGGGAGAGGTGGCACAGATACGCAGTATTTT; J gene: TRBJ2-3; clone size: NA; V gene: TRBV5-4; D gene: TRBD2
CDR3 protein: CATSDFRDTSYEQYF; CDR3 DNA: TGTGCCACCAGTGATTTCAGGGACACCTCCTACGAGCAGTACTTC; J gene: TRBJ2-7; clone size: NA; V gene: TRBV24-1; D gene: NA
CDR3 protein: CATIDMTSGRHEQFF; CDR3 DNA: TGTGCCACCATTGATATGACTAGCGGGAGGCATGAGCAGTTCTTC; J gene: TRBJ2-1; clone size: NA; V gene: TRBV7-8; D gene: TRBD2
CDR3 protein: CASSKTPGLAFDTQYF; CDR3 DNA: TGTGCCAGCAGCAAAACCCCGGGACTAGCGTTTGATACGCAGTATTTT; J gene: TRBJ2-3; clone size: NA; V gene: TRBV7-2; D gene: TRBD2
CDR3 protein: CASSQDRGREQYF; CDR3 DNA: TGTGCCAGCAGCCAAGATCGTGGCAGAGAGCAGTACTTC; J gene: TRBJ2-7; clone size: NA; V gene: TRBV3-1/TRBV3-2; D gene: NA
CDR3 protein: CASSLRDRGDNEQFF; CDR3 DNA: TGTGCCAGCAGCCTACGGGACAGGGGCGACAATGAGCAGTTCTTC; J gene: TRBJ2-1; clone size: NA; V gene: TRBV9; D gene: TRBD1
CDR3 protein: CSVVQGFGYGYTF; CDR3 DNA: TGCAGCGTTGTACAGGGGTTCGGCTATGGCTACACCTTC; J gene: TRBJ1-2; clone size: NA; V gene: TRBV29-1; D gene: TRBD1
CDR3 protein: CAWSQRLEQFF; CDR3 DNA: TGTGCCTGGAGCCAGCGACTCGAGCAGTTCTTC; J gene: TRBJ2-1; clone size: NA; V gene: TRBV30; D gene: NA
CDR3 protein: CASSQADRSSEHTF; CDR3 DNA: TGTGCCAGCAGCCAGGCGGACAGGAGCTCTGAGCACACCTTC; J gene: TRBJ1-2; clone size: NA; V gene: TRBV3-1/TRBV3-2; D gene: TRBD1
CDR3 protein: CASSTGDHQPQHF; CDR3 DNA: TGTGCCAGCAGTACAGGGGATCATCAGCCCCAGCATTTT; J gene: TRBJ1-5; clone size: NA; V gene: TRBV12-3/TRBV12-4; D gene: TRBD1
CDR3 protein: CASSSGLATNEQFF; CDR3 DNA: TGCGCCAGCAGCTCGGGACTAGCGACCAATGAGCAGTTCTTC; J gene: TRBJ2-1; clone size: NA; V gene: TRBV5-1; D gene: TRBD2
CDR3 protein: CASSPGPASSGNTIYF; CDR3 DNA: TGTGCCAGCTCACCAGGGCCCGCGTCCTCTGGAAACACCATATATTTT; J gene: TRBJ1-3; clone size: once; V gene: TRBV18; D gene: NA
CDR3 protein: CASSLNSYYEQYF; CDR3 DNA: TGTGCCAGCAGCTTAAACTCGTACTACGAGCAGTACTTC; J gene: TRBJ2-7; clone size: few; V gene: TRBV11-2; D gene: NA
CDR3 protein: CSASDTNYGYTF; CDR3 DNA: TGCAGTGCTAGTGATACTAACTATGGCTACACCTTC; J gene: TRBJ1-2; clone size: few; V gene: TRBV20-1; D gene: NA
CDR3 protein: CASSYGQGAQPQHF; CDR3 DNA: TGTGCCAGCAGTTACGGGCAGGGGGCTCAGCCCCAGCATTTT; J gene: TRBJ1-5; clone size: NA; V gene: TRBV6-6; D gene: TRBD1
CDR3 protein: CASSRSPDTEAFF; CDR3 DNA: TGTGCCAGCAGCCGGTCCCCGGACACTGAAGCTTTCTTT; J gene: TRBJ1-1; clone size: once; V gene: TRBV11-3; D gene: NA
CDR3 protein: CASTSADTQYF; CDR3 DNA: NA; J gene: TRBJ2-3; clone size: once; V gene: TRBV19; D gene: NA
CDR3 protein: CSVEGRNTEAFF; CDR3 DNA: TGCAGCGTTGAGGGCCGGAACACTGAAGCTTTCTTT; J gene: TRBJ1-1; clone size: NA; V gene: TRBV29-1; D gene: NA
CDR3 protein: CASSPGTTNYGYTF; CDR3 DNA: TGCGCCAGCAGTCCCGGGACAACCAACTATGGCTACACCTTC; J gene: TRBJ1-2; clone size: once; V gene: TRBV23-1; D gene: NA
CDR3 protein: CATSRDRRQSITGYGYTF; CDR3 DNA: TGTGCCACCAGCAGAGATCGGAGACAGTCGATCACGGGCTATGGCTACACCTTC; J gene: TRBJ1-2; clone size: NA; V gene: TRBV15; D gene: NA
CDR3 protein: CASSLADGSRVFGELFF; CDR3 DNA: TGTGCCAGCAGCTTAGCCGATGGTTCCCGAGTGTTCGGGGAGCTGTTTTTT; J gene: TRBJ2-2; clone size: NA; V gene: TRBV7-9; D gene: NA
CDR3 protein: CASTPGREDDYGYTF; CDR3 DNA: TGCGCCAGCACCCCCGGCAGGGAGGACGACTATGGCTACACCTTC; J gene: TRBJ1-2; clone size: NA; V gene: TRBV5-1; D gene: NA